A few counts support the clone carrying this T cell receptor beta chain. Antigen unknown. Positively selected for CCR7, the CD45RO-negative cells used as naive CD8 cells excluded terminally differentiated effector memory CD45RA+ cells. Adults of Caucasian background living in Nashville, Tennessee made up all donors. This table comes from immunoSEQ multiplex PCR, and its TCRdb copy is limited to in-frame clones, with some not included. The sample holds millions of clones, 90% to 95% seen once. V was pared by 6 bases and J by 3 bases, with 8 bases between. Germline CDR1 MNHNY, CDR2 SVGAGI (reference sequence). The CDR3 sequence is 12 residues long. This record comes from a study of shared clonotypes between healthy human individuals. Regarding the study as a whole: Several donors held about 4.6% of naive CD4 clonotypes in common.

The sequenced sample consisted of naive CD8+ T cells from PBMCs. The sequence derives from a man aged 18 to 29 in good health. Some clones in this sample may be carry-over from other donors' samples. The chain has TRBV6-6 and TRBJ1-2; D is undetermined. The CDR3 coding sequence is TGTGCCAGCAGACACGAGGACTATGGCTACACCTTC. Protein: CASRHEDYGYTF.